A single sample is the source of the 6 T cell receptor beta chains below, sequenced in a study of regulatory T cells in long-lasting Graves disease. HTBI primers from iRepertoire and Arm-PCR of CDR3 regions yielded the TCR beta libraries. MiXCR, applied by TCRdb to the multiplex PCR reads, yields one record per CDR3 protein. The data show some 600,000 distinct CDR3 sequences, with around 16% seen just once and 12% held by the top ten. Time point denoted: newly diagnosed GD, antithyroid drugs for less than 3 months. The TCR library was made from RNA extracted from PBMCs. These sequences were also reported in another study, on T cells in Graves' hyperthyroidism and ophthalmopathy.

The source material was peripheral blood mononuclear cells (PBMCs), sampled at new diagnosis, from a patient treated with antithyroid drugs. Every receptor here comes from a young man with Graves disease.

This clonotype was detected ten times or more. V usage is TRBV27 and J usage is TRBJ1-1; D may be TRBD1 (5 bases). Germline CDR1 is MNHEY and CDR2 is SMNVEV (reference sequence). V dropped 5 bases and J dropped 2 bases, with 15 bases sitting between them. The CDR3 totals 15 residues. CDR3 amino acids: CASSPLGPDNTEAFF. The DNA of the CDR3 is TGTGCCAGCAGTCCGCTGGGACCGGATAACACTGAAGCTTTCTTT.

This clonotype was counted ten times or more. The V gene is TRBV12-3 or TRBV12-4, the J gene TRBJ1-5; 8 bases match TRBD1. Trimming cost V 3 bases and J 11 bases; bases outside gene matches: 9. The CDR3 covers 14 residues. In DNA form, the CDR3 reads TGTGCCAGCAGTTTGGGACAGGCCGCAGGGGCCCAGCATTTT. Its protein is CASSLGQAAGAQHF.

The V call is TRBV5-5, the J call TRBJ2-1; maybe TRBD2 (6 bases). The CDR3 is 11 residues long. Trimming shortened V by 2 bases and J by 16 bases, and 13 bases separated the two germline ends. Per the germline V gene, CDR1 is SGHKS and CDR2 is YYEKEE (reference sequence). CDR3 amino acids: CASSFGGEFFF. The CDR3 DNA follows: TGTGCCAGCAGCTTTGGCGGGGAGTTTTTCTTC.

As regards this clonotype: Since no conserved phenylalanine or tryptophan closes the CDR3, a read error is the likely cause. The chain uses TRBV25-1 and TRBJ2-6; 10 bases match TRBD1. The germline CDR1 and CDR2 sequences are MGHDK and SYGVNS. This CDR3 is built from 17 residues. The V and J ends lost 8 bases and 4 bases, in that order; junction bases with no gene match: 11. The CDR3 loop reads CASRPDRGLEGANVLTL. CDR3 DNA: TGTGCCAGCCGCCCAGACAGGGGGCTGGAAGGGGCCAACGTCCTGACTCTC.

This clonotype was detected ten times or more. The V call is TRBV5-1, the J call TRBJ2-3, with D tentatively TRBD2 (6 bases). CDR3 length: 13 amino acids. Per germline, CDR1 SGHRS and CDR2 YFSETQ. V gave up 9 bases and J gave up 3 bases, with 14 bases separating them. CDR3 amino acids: CATQEGTTDTQYF. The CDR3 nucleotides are TGCGCCACCCAGGAGGGCACGACAGATACGCAGTATTTT.

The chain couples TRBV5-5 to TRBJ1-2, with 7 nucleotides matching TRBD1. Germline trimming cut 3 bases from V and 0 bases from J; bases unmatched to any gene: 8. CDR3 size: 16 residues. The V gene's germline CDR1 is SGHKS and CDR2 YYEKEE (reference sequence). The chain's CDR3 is CASSWGNRGTNYGYTF. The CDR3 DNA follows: TGTGCCAGCAGCTGGGGGAACAGGGGAACTAACTATGGCTACACCTTC.